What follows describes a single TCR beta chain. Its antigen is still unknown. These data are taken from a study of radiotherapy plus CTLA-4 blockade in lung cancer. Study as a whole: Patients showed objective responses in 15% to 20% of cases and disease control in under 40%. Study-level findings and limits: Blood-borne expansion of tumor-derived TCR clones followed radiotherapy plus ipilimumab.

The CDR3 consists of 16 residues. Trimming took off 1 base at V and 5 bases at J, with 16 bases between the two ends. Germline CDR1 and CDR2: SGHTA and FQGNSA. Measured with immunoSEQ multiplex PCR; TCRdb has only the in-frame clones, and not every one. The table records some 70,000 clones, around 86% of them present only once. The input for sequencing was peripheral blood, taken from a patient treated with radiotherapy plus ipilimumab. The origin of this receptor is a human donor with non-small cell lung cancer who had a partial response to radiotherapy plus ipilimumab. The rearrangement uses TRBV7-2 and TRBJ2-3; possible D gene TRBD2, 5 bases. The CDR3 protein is CASSLVERQWGDTQYF. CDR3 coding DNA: TGTGCCAGCAGCTTAGTCGAGCGGCAATGGGGAGATACGCAGTATTTT.